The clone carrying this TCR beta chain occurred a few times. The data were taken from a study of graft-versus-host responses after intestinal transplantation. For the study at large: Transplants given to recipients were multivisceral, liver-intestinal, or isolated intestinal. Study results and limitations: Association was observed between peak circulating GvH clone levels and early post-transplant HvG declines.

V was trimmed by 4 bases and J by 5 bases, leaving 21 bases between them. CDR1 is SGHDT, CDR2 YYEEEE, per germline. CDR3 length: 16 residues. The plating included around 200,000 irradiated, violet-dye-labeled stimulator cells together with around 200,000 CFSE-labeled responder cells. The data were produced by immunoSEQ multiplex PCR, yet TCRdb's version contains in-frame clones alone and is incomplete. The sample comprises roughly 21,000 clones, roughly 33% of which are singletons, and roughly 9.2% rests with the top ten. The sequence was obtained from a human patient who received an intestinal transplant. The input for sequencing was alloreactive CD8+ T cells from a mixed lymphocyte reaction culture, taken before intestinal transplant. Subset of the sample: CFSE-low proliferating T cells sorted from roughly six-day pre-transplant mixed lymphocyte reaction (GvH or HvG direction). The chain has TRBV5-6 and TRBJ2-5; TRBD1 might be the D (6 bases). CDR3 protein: CASSGDLQGFGETQYF. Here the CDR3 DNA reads TGTGCCAGCAGCGGCGATCTACAGGGTTTCGGGGAGACCCAGTACTTC.